This T cell receptor beta chain is drawn from a study of T cells in Graves' hyperthyroidism and ophthalmopathy. Background on the study: The blood sample was taken at first diagnosis, before treatment began. Study-level findings and limits: Blood samples included most of the expanded thyroid clonotypes exceeding 0.001.

Graves' hyperthyroidism without ophthalmopathy progression within 18 months was termed stable. Diagnosis relied on clinical symptoms, serum thyroxine and TRAb, thyroid ultrasound and orbital computed tomography. Amplification yielded TCR beta CDR3 regions, with RNA transcripts as the source. The HTBI primer set drove a first-round RT-PCR of the TCR CDR3. MiXCR, applied by TCRdb to the multiplex PCR reads, yields one record per CDR3 protein. The sample holds 800,000 or so distinct CDR3 sequences, 35% to 45% seen once. V was clipped by 1 base and J by 4 bases; unmatched bases: 3. The CDR3 sequence is 14 residues long. CDR1 MGHRA and CDR2 YSYEKL come from the germline V gene. This clonotype was recorded many times. What it binds is unknown.

V usage is TRBV4-1 and J usage is TRBJ2-5; TRBD2 matches 7 bases. Material: blood. The clonotype originates from a man between 18 and 29 years old with Graves' hyperthyroidism. The CDR3 nucleotides read TGCGCCAGCAGCCAAGGGTCGGGGGGAGAGACCCAGTACTTC. Protein: CASSQGSGGETQYF.